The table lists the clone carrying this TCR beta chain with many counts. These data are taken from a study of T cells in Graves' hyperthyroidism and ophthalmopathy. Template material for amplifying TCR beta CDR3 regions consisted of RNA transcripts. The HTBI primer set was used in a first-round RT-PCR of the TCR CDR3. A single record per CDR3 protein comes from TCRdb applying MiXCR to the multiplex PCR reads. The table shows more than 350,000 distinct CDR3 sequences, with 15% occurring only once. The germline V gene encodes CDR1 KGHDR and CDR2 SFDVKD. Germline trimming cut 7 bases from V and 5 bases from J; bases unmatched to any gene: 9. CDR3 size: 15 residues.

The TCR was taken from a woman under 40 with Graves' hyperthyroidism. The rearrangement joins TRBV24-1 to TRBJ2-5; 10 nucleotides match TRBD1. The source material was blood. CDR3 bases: TGTGCCACCAGCCAGGACAGGGGGAAATCTGAGACCCAGTACTTC. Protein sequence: CATSQDRGKSETQYF.